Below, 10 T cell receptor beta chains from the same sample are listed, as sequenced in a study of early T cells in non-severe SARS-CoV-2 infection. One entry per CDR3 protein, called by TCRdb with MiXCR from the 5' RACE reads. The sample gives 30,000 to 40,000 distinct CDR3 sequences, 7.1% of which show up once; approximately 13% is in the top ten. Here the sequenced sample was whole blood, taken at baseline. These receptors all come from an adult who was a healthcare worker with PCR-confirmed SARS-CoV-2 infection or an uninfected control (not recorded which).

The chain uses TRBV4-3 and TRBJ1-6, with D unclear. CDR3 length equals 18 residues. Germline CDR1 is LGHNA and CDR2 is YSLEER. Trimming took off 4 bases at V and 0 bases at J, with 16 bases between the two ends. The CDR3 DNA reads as TGCGCCAGCAGCCGAGGGTTTTCCATGAGCTCCTATAATTCACCCCTCCACTTT. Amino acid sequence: CASSRGFSMSSYNSPLHF.

This CDR3 is CASSFQGEADTQYF. In nucleotides, the CDR3 is TGTGCCAGCAGCTTTCAGGGGGAGGCAGATACGCAGTATTTT. This chain links TRBV7-8 with TRBJ2-3; a possible D gene is TRBD1 (7 bases). The CDR3 sequence is 14 residues long. CDR1 and CDR2 from the germline V gene are SGHVS and FQNEAQ. V was clipped by 3 bases and J by 4 bases, with 11 bases between them.

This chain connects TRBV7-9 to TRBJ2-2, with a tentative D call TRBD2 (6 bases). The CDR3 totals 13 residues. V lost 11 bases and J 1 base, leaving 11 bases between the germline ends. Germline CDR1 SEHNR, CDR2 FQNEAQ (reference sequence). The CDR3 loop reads CAGRRENTGELFF. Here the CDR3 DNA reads TGTGCCGGGAGGAGGGAGAACACCGGGGAGCTGTTTTTT.

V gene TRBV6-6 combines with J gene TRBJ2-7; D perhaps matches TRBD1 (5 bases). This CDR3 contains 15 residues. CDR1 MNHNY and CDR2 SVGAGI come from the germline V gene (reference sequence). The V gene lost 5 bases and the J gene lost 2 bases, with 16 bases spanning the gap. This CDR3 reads CASSQDITPAYEQYV. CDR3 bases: TGTGCCAGCAGTCAGGACATCACCCCAGCCTACGAGCAGTACGTC.

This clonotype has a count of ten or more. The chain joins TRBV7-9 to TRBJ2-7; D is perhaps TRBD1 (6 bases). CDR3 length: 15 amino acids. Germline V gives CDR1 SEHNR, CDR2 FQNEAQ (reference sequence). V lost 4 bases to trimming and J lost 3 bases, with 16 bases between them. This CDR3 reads CASSSIRTAFYEQYF. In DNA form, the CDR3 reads TGTGCCAGCAGCTCAATACGGACAGCCTTCTACGAGCAGTACTTC.

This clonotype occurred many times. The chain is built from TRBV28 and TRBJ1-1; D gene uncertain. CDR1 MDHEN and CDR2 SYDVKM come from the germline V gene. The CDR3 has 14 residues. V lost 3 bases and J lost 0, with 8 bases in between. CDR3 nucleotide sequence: TGTGCCAGCAGTTTGCGGACCCTGAACACTGAAGCTTTCTTT. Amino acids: CASSLRTLNTEAFF. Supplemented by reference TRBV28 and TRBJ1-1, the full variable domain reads DVKVTQSSRYLVKRTGEKVFLECVQDMDHENMFWYRQDPGLGLRLIYFSYDVKMKEKGDIPEGYSVSREKKERFSLILESASTNQTSMYLCASSLRTLNTEAFFGQGTRLTVV.

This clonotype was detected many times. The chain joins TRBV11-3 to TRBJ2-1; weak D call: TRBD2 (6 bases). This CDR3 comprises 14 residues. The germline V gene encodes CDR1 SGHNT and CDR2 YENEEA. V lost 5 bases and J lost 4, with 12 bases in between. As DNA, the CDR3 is TGTGCCAGCAGCCCGCTGGGAGGATACAATGAGCAGTTCTTC. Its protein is CASSPLGGYNEQFF.

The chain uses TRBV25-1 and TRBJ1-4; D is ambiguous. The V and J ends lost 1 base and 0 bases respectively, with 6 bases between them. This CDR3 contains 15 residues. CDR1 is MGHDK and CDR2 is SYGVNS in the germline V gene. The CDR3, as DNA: TGTGCCAGCAGTGAATGGTCCGCAACTAATGAAAAACTGTTTTTT. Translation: CASSEWSATNEKLFF. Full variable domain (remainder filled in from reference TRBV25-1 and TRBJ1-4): EADIYQTPRYLVIGTGKKITLECSQTMGHDKMYWYQQDPGMELHLIHYSYGVNSTEKGDLSSESTVSRIRTEHFPLTLESARPSHTSQYLCASSEWSATNEKLFFGSGTQLSVL.

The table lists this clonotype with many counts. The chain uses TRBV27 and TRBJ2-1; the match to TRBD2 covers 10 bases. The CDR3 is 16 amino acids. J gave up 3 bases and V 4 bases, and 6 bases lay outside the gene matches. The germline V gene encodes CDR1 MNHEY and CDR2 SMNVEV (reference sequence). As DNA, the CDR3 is TGTGCCAGCAGTTCAAAAGCGGGAGGGGGCTACAATGAGCAGTTCTTC. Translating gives CASSSKAGGGYNEQFF.

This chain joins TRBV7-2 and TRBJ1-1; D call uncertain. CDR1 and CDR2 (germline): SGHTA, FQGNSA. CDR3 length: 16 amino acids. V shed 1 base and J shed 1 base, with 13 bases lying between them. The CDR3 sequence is CASSLGWEEPNTEAFF. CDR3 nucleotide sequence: TGTGCCAGCAGCTTAGGGTGGGAGGAGCCGAACACTGAAGCTTTCTTT.